The rows below give T cell receptor beta chains drawn from one sample of a study of cytomegalovirus exposure and HLA in healthy donors. Data came from immunoSEQ multiplex PCR; TCRdb stores just in-frame clones and leaves some out. There are approximately 300,000 clones in the sample; roughly 88% occur only once, and over 0.8% lies in the top ten. The sample was PBMCs. These receptors originate from a woman under 30 in good health and CMV-seronegative. The CDR3 runs from the conserved cysteine through the conserved F or W. Fields, in order: J gene, clone size, D gene, V gene, CDR3 protein, CDR3 DNA. The D gene is left open where the match is weak. The size entry is marked missing in some rows and otherwise reads once, few, many or a size class.

j_call: TRBJ2-5; clone_size: NA; d_call: NA; v_call: TRBV5-4; cdr3_aa: CASGSPQGDIETQYF; cdr3_nt: TGTGCCAGCGGATCGCCACAGGGAGATATAGAGACCCAGTACTTC
j_call: TRBJ2-3; clone_size: NA; d_call: TRBD2; v_call: TRBV4-3; cdr3_aa: CASSQDGLQAGNTDTQYF; cdr3_nt: TGCGCCAGCAGCCAAGATGGTTTACAAGCGGGGAACACAGATACGCAGTATTTT
j_call: TRBJ2-1; clone_size: once; d_call: TRBD2; v_call: TRBV5-6; cdr3_aa: CASSLKEKALAGRYNEQFF; cdr3_nt: TGTGCCAGCAGCTTGAAGGAGAAAGCACTAGCGGGAAGGTACAATGAGCAGTTCTTC
j_call: TRBJ2-1; clone_size: NA; d_call: TRBD2; v_call: TRBV19; cdr3_aa: CASSRAGENNEQFF; cdr3_nt: TGTGCCAGTAGTAGAGCGGGAGAGAACAATGAGCAGTTCTTC
j_call: TRBJ1-2; clone_size: NA; d_call: TRBD1; v_call: TRBV7-9; cdr3_aa: CASSRSPGQGDTF; cdr3_nt: TGTGCCAGCAGCCGATCCCCGGGACAGGGGGACACCTTC
j_call: TRBJ1-2; clone_size: NA; d_call: TRBD1; v_call: TRBV19; cdr3_aa: CASTTGGGYTF; cdr3_nt: TGTGCCAGTACCACAGGGGGAGGCTACACCTTC
j_call: TRBJ1-5; clone_size: NA; d_call: NA; v_call: TRBV20-1; cdr3_aa: CSASSYQPQHF; cdr3_nt: TGCAGTGCTAGTTCATATCAGCCCCAGCATTTT
j_call: TRBJ2-7; clone_size: once; d_call: TRBD1; v_call: TRBV10-1; cdr3_aa: CASGTGNMYEQYF; cdr3_nt: TGCGCCAGCGGGACAGGGAATATGTACGAGCAGTACTTC
j_call: TRBJ2-1; clone_size: NA; d_call: NA; v_call: TRBV5-6; cdr3_aa: CASSLAADNEQFF; cdr3_nt: TGTGCCAGCAGCTTAGCGGCGGACAATGAGCAGTTCTTC
j_call: TRBJ2-7; clone_size: NA; d_call: NA; v_call: TRBV29-1; cdr3_aa: CSVESFGGHGSYEQYF; cdr3_nt: TGCAGCGTTGAGAGTTTCGGGGGTCATGGTTCCTACGAGCAGTACTTC
j_call: TRBJ1-3; clone_size: once; d_call: NA; v_call: TRBV6-6; cdr3_aa: CASTTGGRLGNTIYF; cdr3_nt: TGTGCCAGCACCACGGGAGGGAGGCTCGGAAACACCATATATTTT
j_call: TRBJ1-1; clone_size: NA; d_call: NA; v_call: TRBV7-3; cdr3_aa: CASSSDRNTEAFF; cdr3_nt: TGTGCCAGCAGCTCGGACAGGAACACTGAAGCTTTCTTT
j_call: TRBJ1-4; clone_size: NA; d_call: NA; v_call: TRBV2; cdr3_aa: CASSERTATNEKLFF; cdr3_nt: TGTGCCAGCAGTGAACGGACAGCAACTAATGAAAAACTGTTTTTT
j_call: TRBJ2-1; clone_size: NA; d_call: TRBD2; v_call: TRBV28; cdr3_aa: CASSLGGSLVEQFF; cdr3_nt: TGTGCCAGCAGTTTGGGCGGGAGCCTGGTTGAGCAGTTCTTC
j_call: TRBJ2-5; clone_size: NA; d_call: TRBD2; v_call: TRBV6-5; cdr3_aa: CASSTPGLAKETQYF; cdr3_nt: TGTGCCAGCAGTACTCCGGGACTAGCGAAAGAGACCCAGTACTTC
j_call: TRBJ2-3; clone_size: NA; d_call: NA; v_call: TRBV11-3; cdr3_aa: CASSLTVTDTQYF; cdr3_nt: TGTGCCAGCAGCTTAACGGTCACAGATACGCAGTATTTT
j_call: TRBJ2-5; clone_size: NA; d_call: TRBD1; v_call: TRBV2; cdr3_aa: CASSIRDSQETQYF; cdr3_nt: TGTGCCAGCAGCATCCGGGACAGCCAAGAGACCCAGTACTTC
j_call: TRBJ1-2; clone_size: NA; d_call: NA; v_call: TRBV11-1; cdr3_aa: CASSPGGSDYGYTF; cdr3_nt: TGTGCCAGCAGCCCCGGAGGGTCGGACTATGGCTACACCTTC
j_call: TRBJ2-1; clone_size: NA; d_call: NA; v_call: TRBV11-2; cdr3_aa: CASSPTYNEQFF; cdr3_nt: TGTGCCAGCAGCCCCACCTACAATGAGCAGTTCTTC
j_call: TRBJ1-2; clone_size: once; d_call: NA; v_call: TRBV7-2; cdr3_aa: CASSFAGAYGYTF; cdr3_nt: TGTGCCAGCAGCTTCGCAGGCGCATATGGCTACACCTTC
j_call: TRBJ1-2; clone_size: NA; d_call: NA; v_call: TRBV27; cdr3_aa: CASSPDSHQGYTF; cdr3_nt: TGTGCCAGCAGCCCAGACAGTCACCAAGGCTACACCTTC
j_call: TRBJ1-1; clone_size: NA; d_call: NA; v_call: TRBV11-3; cdr3_aa: CASSLGGREVEAFF; cdr3_nt: TGTGCCAGCAGCTTAGGAGGGAGGGAGGTTGAAGCTTTCTTT
j_call: TRBJ1-2; clone_size: NA; d_call: NA; v_call: TRBV2; cdr3_aa: CASGGLNYGYTF; cdr3_nt: TGTGCCAGCGGGGGCCTTAACTATGGCTACACCTTC
j_call: TRBJ2-7; clone_size: once; d_call: TRBD2; v_call: TRBV6-5; cdr3_aa: CASSSGGARYEQYF; cdr3_nt: TGTGCCAGCAGTTCGGGGGGGGCGAGGTACGAGCAGTACTTC
j_call: TRBJ1-2; clone_size: NA; d_call: TRBD1; v_call: TRBV7-9; cdr3_aa: CASSYDPGTGGFGYTF; cdr3_nt: TGTGCCAGCAGCTACGACCCGGGGACAGGGGGCTTTGGCTACACCTTC
j_call: TRBJ2-3; clone_size: few; d_call: TRBD2; v_call: TRBV29-1; cdr3_aa: CSVAGRAADTQYF; cdr3_nt: TGCAGCGTTGCCGGGAGGGCGGCAGATACGCAGTATTTT
j_call: TRBJ2-7; clone_size: NA; d_call: NA; v_call: TRBV6-6; cdr3_aa: CASRQTAYEQYF; cdr3_nt: TGTGCCAGCAGGCAGACTGCTTACGAGCAGTACTTC
j_call: TRBJ2-1; clone_size: NA; d_call: TRBD2; v_call: TRBV5-1; cdr3_aa: CASSYPTSERTDEQFF; cdr3_nt: TGCGCCAGCAGCTATCCGACTAGCGAAAGGACGGATGAGCAGTTCTTC
j_call: TRBJ1-3; clone_size: NA; d_call: TRBD1; v_call: TRBV4-3; cdr3_aa: CASSQGTGTNSGNTIYF; cdr3_nt: TGCGCCAGCAGCCAAGGGACAGGGACCAACTCTGGAAACACCATATATTTT
j_call: TRBJ2-7; clone_size: NA; d_call: NA; v_call: TRBV6-5; cdr3_aa: CASSYGETGFEQYF; cdr3_nt: TGTGCCAGCAGTTACGGGGAGACAGGATTCGAGCAGTACTTC
j_call: TRBJ2-2; clone_size: once; d_call: NA; v_call: TRBV28; cdr3_aa: CASSSRGRTGELFF; cdr3_nt: TGTGCCAGCAGTTCTAGGGGCCGCACCGGGGAGCTGTTTTTT
j_call: TRBJ1-2; clone_size: few; d_call: TRBD1; v_call: TRBV29-1; cdr3_aa: CSVVGQIGGYTF; cdr3_nt: TGCAGCGTTGTGGGACAGATAGGCGGCTACACCTTC
j_call: TRBJ2-7; clone_size: NA; d_call: TRBD1; v_call: TRBV7-2; cdr3_aa: CASSWTTGTAGYEQYF; cdr3_nt: TGTGCCAGCAGCTGGACCACCGGGACAGCTGGGTACGAGCAGTACTTC
j_call: TRBJ1-2; clone_size: NA; d_call: TRBD1; v_call: TRBV2; cdr3_aa: CASGGTGGFYGYTF; cdr3_nt: TGTGCCAGCGGGGGGACAGGGGGATTTTATGGCTACACCTTC
j_call: TRBJ2-2; clone_size: NA; d_call: NA; v_call: TRBV5-1; cdr3_aa: CASSLGTAGTGELFF; cdr3_nt: TGCGCCAGCAGCTTAGGGACTGCGGGGACCGGGGAGCTGTTTTTT
j_call: TRBJ1-5; clone_size: NA; d_call: NA; v_call: TRBV19; cdr3_aa: CASSMWERNQPQHF; cdr3_nt: TGTGCCAGTAGTATGTGGGAGAGGAATCAGCCCCAGCATTTT
j_call: TRBJ2-7; clone_size: NA; d_call: TRBD2; v_call: TRBV18; cdr3_aa: CASSPRSGSADEQYF; cdr3_nt: TGTGCCAGCTCACCACGAAGCGGGAGCGCGGACGAGCAGTACTTC
j_call: TRBJ1-2; clone_size: NA; d_call: TRBD1; v_call: TRBV7-2; cdr3_aa: CASSQRPGQGNYGYTF; cdr3_nt: TGTGCCAGCAGCCAAAGACCGGGACAGGGTAACTATGGCTACACCTTC
j_call: TRBJ2-7; clone_size: NA; d_call: TRBD1; v_call: TRBV7-9; cdr3_aa: CASSLDRDLSSYEQYF; cdr3_nt: TGTGCCAGCAGCCTCGACAGGGACCTGAGCTCCTACGAGCAGTACTTC
j_call: TRBJ2-7; clone_size: NA; d_call: TRBD1; v_call: TRBV18; cdr3_aa: CASSSQSGQGGDHEQYF; cdr3_nt: TGTGCCAGCTCCAGCCAATCCGGACAGGGCGGCGACCACGAGCAGTACTTC
j_call: TRBJ1-3; clone_size: NA; d_call: TRBD1; v_call: TRBV20-1; cdr3_aa: CRGTDGNTIYF; cdr3_nt: TGCAGGGGGACAGATGGAAACACCATATATTTT
j_call: TRBJ2-1; clone_size: NA; d_call: NA; v_call: TRBV27; cdr3_aa: CASSPVTRSEQFF; cdr3_nt: TGTGCCAGCAGTCCAGTGACTAGGAGTGAGCAGTTCTTC
j_call: TRBJ2-7; clone_size: few; d_call: TRBD2; v_call: TRBV6-5; cdr3_aa: CASRDPGLAFNEQYF; cdr3_nt: TGTGCCAGCAGAGATCCGGGACTAGCTTTCAACGAGCAGTACTTC
j_call: TRBJ1-1; clone_size: NA; d_call: NA; v_call: TRBV4-1; cdr3_aa: CASSPGQMNTEAFF; cdr3_nt: TGCGCCAGCAGCCCTGGGCAGATGAACACTGAAGCTTTCTTT
j_call: TRBJ2-7; clone_size: NA; d_call: TRBD1; v_call: TRBV11-2; cdr3_aa: CASSFQGQIYEQYF; cdr3_nt: TGTGCCAGCAGCTTTCAGGGACAGATCTACGAGCAGTACTTC
j_call: TRBJ2-1; clone_size: NA; d_call: NA; v_call: TRBV6-1; cdr3_aa: CASREGTADNEQFF; cdr3_nt: TGTGCCAGCAGGGAGGGGACAGCCGACAATGAGCAGTTCTTC
j_call: TRBJ2-7; clone_size: NA; d_call: TRBD2; v_call: TRBV7-9; cdr3_aa: CASSLASGGLYEQYF; cdr3_nt: TGTGCCAGCAGCTTAGCGAGCGGGGGGCTGTACGAGCAGTACTTC
j_call: TRBJ1-1; clone_size: NA; d_call: TRBD1; v_call: TRBV28; cdr3_aa: CASSPDRGRDTEAFF; cdr3_nt: TGTGCCAGCAGTCCCGACAGGGGGCGAGACACTGAAGCTTTCTTT
j_call: TRBJ2-7; clone_size: once; d_call: TRBD2; v_call: TRBV7-9; cdr3_aa: CASSLENSGEYEQYF; cdr3_nt: TGTGCCAGCAGCTTAGAGAACAGCGGGGAATACGAGCAGTACTTC
j_call: TRBJ1-1; clone_size: NA; d_call: NA; v_call: TRBV29-1; cdr3_aa: CSVVRVGEAFF; cdr3_nt: TGCAGCGTTGTCCGGGTGGGTGAAGCTTTCTTT
j_call: TRBJ2-7; clone_size: NA; d_call: TRBD1; v_call: TRBV28; cdr3_aa: CASKGTGASYEQYF; cdr3_nt: TGTGCCAGCAAGGGGACAGGGGCGTCCTACGAGCAGTACTTC
j_call: TRBJ1-2; clone_size: NA; d_call: NA; v_call: TRBV30; cdr3_aa: CAWSEGGGSYGYTF; cdr3_nt: TGTGCCTGGAGTGAGGGGGGAGGGAGCTATGGCTACACCTTC
j_call: TRBJ2-3; clone_size: NA; d_call: NA; v_call: TRBV15; cdr3_aa: CATRASGTDTQYF; cdr3_nt: TGTGCCACGCGAGCTAGCGGCACAGATACGCAGTATTTT
j_call: TRBJ2-7; clone_size: once; d_call: NA; v_call: TRBV6-6; cdr3_aa: CASTPGSEQYF; cdr3_nt: TGTGCCAGCACCCCCGGGAGTGAGCAGTACTTC
j_call: TRBJ2-7; clone_size: NA; d_call: TRBD1; v_call: TRBV15; cdr3_aa: CATSRVSGGSYEQYF; cdr3_nt: TGTGCCACCAGCAGAGTTTCAGGGGGCTCCTACGAGCAGTACTTC
j_call: TRBJ2-7; clone_size: NA; d_call: TRBD2; v_call: TRBV2; cdr3_aa: CASSPTSGSTYEQYF; cdr3_nt: TGTGCCAGCAGCCCTACTAGCGGGAGCACCTACGAGCAGTACTTC